Listed below are T cell receptor beta chains from one sample, sequenced in a study of human T cells and chemical hapten exposure. TCRdb re-called the RACE reads with MiXCR, one entry per CDR3 protein. The sample shows about 69,000 distinct CDR3 sequences, 10% of them seen only once. Sequencing was performed on whole blood, taken in connection with sensitization to the hapten diphenylcyclopropenone (DPC). These receptors were obtained from a woman in her forties or fifties with alopecia areata. Some clones in this sample may be carry-over from other donors' samples. Both conserved end residues are part of each CDR3. A D gene is named only where the DNA matches it firmly.

length,V,D,CDR3
13,TRBV7-3,.,CASSFAESTEAFF
15,TRBV18,.,CASSPPTGSNYGYTF
17,TRBV7-8,.,CASSLVPPSRRGHEQYF
15,TRBV5-4,.,CASSPVPGVNTEAFF
15,TRBV18,.,CASSPEQGSNTEAFF
15,TRBV5-1,TRBD1,CASSRDRGINTEAFF
16,TRBV25-1,.,CASSESSGTNTDTQYF
14,TRBV20-1,TRBD1,CSARRDSNTGELFF
13,TRBV24-1,.,CATSATGLNIQYF
15,TRBV5-1,TRBD2,CASSLDGTSTETQYF
14,TRBV29-1,TRBD1,CSVEVNRGNEKLFF
15,TRBV2,.,CASSGGARLTGTQYF
13,TRBV10-3,.,CAISESADREQYF
14,TRBV29-1,.,CSVGTQSKNTEAFF
15,TRBV3-1,.,CASSQGAGSNYGYTF
15,TRBV2,.,CASSETGTNTGELFF
16,TRBV2,.,CASSEAGLWGNQPQHF
18,TRBV3-1,.,CASSPDTLTARIYTEAFF
18,TRBV24-1,TRBD1,CATSDWGQPSANTGELFF
13,TRBV29-1,.,CSVERGGYNEQFF
13,TRBV11-2,.,CASSLWGDQPQHF
15,TRBV28,.,CASSVTVGLTDTQYF
15,TRBV11-2,.,CASYRGAANTGELFF
13,TRBV10-3,.,CASGTGNTGELFF
11,TRBV29-1,.,CSVFWKGSQHF
14,TRBV11-2,.,CASTGTAQGYEQYF
15,TRBV7-6,.,CASSQILRGKETQYF
16,TRBV19,TRBD2,CASSPGLAGAHNEQFF
13,TRBV23-1,.,CASSRITGYEQFF
14,TRBV7-9,.,CASSRLAVVGEQFF
17,TRBV6-6,TRBD2,CASSPRGSGSDTGELFF
14,TRBV7-9,.,CASIGRQVDTEAFF
16,TRBV6-6,.,CASRTSPGTNTGELFF
16,TRBV5-1,.,CASSLALGGQNTEAFF
18,TRBV25-1,.,CASSGGGRGPSSYNEQFF
15,TRBV14,.,CASSQELAGMGEAFF
13,TRBV5-1,.,CASSLDLNTEAFF
13,TRBV29-1,TRBD1,CSVGQGWTGELFF
16,TRBV11-2,TRBD2,CASSLEASGRGYTQYF
16,TRBV6-6,.,CASSYSKSWSYTEAFF
12,TRBV6-5,.,CASSYPSGEQYF
15,TRBV4-2,.,CASSPNMGGYTEAFF
15,TRBV20-1,.,CSAVGAEGGTDTQYF